The T cell receptor beta chain under discussion was sequenced for a study of siplizumab effects on memory and regulatory T cells. The study's findings and limits: With siplizumab, Treg-derived clones averaged approximately 72% of mappable alloreactive CD4+ clones, versus 26.9% in controls. Many proliferating CD4+ or CD8+ clones remained unclassified. Roughly 75-95% of them could not be assigned either a naive or a memory phenotype.

Comments on this clone: Its target is unknown.

Only in-frame clones appear in the TCRdb table, and some are missing; sequencing was by immunoSEQ multiplex PCR. The sample gives 90,000 to 120,000 clones, around 92% of which show up once; around 2.6% is in the top ten. Trimming removed 2 bases from V and 5 bases from J, with 6 bases in between. CDR1 and CDR2 (germline): KGHSH, LQKENI. The CDR3 loop spans 12 amino acids. The sequenced sample consisted of CD4+ T cells sorted from blood. The chain uses TRBV18 and TRBJ2-5; D gene unclear. The clonotype was recovered from a human donor in good health. Some clones in this sample may be carry-over from other donors' samples. This chain's CDR3 is CASSPNVETQYF. DNA for the CDR3: TGTGCCAGCTCACCAAATGTGGAGACCCAGTACTTC.